The text below deals with one T cell receptor (beta chain). Its antigen is undetermined. The data were obtained in a study of T cell repertoires in cytomegalovirus infection. In the study overall: Public TCR beta signature analysis indicated the presence of both CMV infection and matching HLA type. Study outcomes and limitations: Public TCR beta family frequency separated CMV-and-HLA carriers, including in an independent cohort. HLA-C-restricted CMV-specific TCR beta clonotypes were dominant in the ex vivo response.

TCRdb reanalysed the reads using MiXCR and keeps one entry per CDR3 protein. The sample includes fewer than 250,000 distinct CDR3 sequences, around 12% of them seen just once. Trimming took 3 bases from V and 4 from J; bases not matched to a gene: 8. This CDR3 has 15 residues. Germline CDR1 SGHTA, CDR2 FQGTGA. The chain employs TRBV7-3 and TRBJ1-1, with 7 bases that match TRBD1. The receptor was isolated from a human donor in good health (CMV status not recorded). Some clones in this sample may be carry-over from other donors' samples. Material: PBMCs. CDR3 loop: CASSLIGGPSTEAFF. CDR3 coding DNA: TGTGCCAGCAGCTTGATAGGGGGCCCGAGCACTGAAGCTTTCTTT.